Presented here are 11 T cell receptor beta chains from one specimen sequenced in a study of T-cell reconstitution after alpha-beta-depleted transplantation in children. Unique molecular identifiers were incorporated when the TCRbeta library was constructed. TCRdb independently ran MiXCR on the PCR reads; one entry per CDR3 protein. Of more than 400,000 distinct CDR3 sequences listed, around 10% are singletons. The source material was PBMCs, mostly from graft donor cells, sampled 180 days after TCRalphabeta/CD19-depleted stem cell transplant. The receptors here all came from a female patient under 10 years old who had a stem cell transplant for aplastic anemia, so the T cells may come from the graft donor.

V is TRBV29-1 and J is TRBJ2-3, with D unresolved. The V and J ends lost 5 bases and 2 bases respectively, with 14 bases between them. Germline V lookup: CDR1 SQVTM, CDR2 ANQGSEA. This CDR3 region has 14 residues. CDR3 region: CSVRWGLFTDTQYF. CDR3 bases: TGCAGCGTTCGGTGGGGTTTGTTCACAGATACGCAGTATTTT.

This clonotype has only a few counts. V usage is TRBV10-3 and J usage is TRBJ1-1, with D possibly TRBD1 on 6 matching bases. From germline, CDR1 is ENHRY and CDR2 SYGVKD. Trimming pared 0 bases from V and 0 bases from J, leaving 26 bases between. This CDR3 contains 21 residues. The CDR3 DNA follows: TGTGCCATCAGTGAGTCGAGTCGAAATAGACAGGACCCGTCTTTGAACACTGAAGCTTTCTTT. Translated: CAISESSRNRQDPSLNTEAFF.

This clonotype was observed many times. The chain's CDR3 is CSVVWTGPTDTQYF. As DNA, the CDR3 is TGCAGCGTTGTTTGGACAGGTCCCACAGATACGCAGTATTTT. V gene TRBV29-1 combines with J gene TRBJ2-3; 7 nucleotides match TRBD1. CDR1 and CDR2 (germline): SQVTM, ANQGSEA. V shed 4 bases and J 2 bases; nucleotides not matched to a gene: 6. This CDR3 is 14 amino acids long.

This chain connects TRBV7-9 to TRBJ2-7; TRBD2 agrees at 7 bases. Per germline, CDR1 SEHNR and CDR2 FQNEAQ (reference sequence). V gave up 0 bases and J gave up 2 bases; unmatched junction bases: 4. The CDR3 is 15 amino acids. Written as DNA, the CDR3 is TGTGCCAGCAGCTTAGCGGGGGGGACTACCTACGAGCAGTACGTC. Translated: CASSLAGGTTYEQYV.

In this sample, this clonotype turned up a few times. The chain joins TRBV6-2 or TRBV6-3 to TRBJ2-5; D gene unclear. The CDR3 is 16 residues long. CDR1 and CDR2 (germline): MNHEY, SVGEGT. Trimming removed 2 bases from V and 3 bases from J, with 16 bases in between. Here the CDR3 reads CASSYPKGSWEETQYF. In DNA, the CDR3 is TGTGCCAGCAGTTACCCCAAAGGGTCGTGGGAAGAGACCCAGTACTTC.

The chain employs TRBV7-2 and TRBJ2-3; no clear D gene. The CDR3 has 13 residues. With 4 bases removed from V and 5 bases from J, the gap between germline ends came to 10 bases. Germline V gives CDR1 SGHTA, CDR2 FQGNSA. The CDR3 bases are TGTGCCAGCAGCTACCCCCGGGTAGATACGCAGTATTTT. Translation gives CASSYPRVDTQYF.

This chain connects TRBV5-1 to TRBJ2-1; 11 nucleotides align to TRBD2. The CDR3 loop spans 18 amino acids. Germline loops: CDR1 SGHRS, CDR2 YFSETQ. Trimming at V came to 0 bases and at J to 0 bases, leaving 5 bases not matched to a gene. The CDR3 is CASSLGLAGMSSYNEQFF. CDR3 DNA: TGCGCCAGCAGCTTGGGACTAGCGGGGATGAGCTCCTACAATGAGCAGTTCTTC.

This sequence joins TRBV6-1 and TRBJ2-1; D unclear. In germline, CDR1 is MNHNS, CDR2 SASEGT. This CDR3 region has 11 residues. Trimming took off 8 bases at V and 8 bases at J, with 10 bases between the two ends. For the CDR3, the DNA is TGTGCCAGCGTCTGGCTAGATGAGCAGTTCTTC. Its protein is CASVWLDEQFF.

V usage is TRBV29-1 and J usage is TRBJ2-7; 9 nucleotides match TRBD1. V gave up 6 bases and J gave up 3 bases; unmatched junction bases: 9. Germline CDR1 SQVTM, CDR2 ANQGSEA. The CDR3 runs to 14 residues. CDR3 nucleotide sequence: TGCAGCGTCATCCGGACAGGGGTCAACTACGAGCAGTACTTC. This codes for CSVIRTGVNYEQYF.

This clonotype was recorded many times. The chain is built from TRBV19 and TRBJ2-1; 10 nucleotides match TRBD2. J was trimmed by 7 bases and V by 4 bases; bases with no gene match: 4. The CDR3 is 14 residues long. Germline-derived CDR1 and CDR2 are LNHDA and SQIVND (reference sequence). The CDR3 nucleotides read TGTGCCAGTAGTAAGCGGGAGGGCCGTAATGAGCAGTTCTTC. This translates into CASSKREGRNEQFF.

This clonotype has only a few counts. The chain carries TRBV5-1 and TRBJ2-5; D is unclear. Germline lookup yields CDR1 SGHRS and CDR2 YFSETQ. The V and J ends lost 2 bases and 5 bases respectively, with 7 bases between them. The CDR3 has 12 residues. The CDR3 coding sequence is TGCGCCAGCAGCTTCGCACGGGAGACCCAGTACTTC. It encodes CASSFARETQYF.